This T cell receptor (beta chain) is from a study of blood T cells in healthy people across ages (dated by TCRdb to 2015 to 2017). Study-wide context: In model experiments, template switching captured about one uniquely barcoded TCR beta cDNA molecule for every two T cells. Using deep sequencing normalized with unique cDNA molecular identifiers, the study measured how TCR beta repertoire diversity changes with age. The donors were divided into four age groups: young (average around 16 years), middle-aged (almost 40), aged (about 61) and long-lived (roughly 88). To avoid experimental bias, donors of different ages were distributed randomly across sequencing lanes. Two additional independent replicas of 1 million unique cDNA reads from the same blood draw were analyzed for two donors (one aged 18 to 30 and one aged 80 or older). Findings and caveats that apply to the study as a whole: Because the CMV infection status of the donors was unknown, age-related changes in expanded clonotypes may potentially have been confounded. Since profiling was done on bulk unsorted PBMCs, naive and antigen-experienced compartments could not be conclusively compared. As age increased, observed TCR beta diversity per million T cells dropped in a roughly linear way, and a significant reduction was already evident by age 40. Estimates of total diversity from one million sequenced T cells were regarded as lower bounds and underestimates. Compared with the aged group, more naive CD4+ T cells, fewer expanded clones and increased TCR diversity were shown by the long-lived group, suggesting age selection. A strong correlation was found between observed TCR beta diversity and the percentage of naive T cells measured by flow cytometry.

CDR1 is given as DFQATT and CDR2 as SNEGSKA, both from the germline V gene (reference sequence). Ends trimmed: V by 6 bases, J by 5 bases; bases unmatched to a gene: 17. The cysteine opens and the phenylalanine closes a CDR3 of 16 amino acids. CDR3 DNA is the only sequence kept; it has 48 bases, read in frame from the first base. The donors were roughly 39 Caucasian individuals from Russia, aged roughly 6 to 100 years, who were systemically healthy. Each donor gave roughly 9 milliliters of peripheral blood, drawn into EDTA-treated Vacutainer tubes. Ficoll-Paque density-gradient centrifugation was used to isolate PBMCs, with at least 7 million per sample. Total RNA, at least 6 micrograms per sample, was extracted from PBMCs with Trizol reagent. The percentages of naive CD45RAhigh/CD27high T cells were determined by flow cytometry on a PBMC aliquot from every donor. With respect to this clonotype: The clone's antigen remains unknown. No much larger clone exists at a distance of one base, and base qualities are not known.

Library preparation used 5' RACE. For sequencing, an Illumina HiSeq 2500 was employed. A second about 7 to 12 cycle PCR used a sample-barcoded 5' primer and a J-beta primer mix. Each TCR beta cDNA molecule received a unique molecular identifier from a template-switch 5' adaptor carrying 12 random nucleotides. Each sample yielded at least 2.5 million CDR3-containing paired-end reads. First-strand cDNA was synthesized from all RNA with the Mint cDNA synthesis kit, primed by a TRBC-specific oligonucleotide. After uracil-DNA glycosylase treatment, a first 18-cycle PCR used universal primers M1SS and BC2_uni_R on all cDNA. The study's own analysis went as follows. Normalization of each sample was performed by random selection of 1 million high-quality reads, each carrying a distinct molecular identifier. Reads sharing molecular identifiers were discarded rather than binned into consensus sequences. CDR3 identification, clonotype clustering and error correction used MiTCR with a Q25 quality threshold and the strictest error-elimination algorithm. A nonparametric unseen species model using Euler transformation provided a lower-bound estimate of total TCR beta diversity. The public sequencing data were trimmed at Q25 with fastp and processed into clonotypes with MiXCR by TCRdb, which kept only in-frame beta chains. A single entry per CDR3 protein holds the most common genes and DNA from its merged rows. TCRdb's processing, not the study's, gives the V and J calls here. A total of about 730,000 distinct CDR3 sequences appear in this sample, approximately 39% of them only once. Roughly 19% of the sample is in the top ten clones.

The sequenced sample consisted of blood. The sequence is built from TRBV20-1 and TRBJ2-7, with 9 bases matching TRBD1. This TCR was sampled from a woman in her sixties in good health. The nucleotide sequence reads TGCAGTGCCCATTCCGGGACAGGGCTCGTCGGCCACGAGCAGTACTTC. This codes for CSAHSGTGLVGHEQYF.